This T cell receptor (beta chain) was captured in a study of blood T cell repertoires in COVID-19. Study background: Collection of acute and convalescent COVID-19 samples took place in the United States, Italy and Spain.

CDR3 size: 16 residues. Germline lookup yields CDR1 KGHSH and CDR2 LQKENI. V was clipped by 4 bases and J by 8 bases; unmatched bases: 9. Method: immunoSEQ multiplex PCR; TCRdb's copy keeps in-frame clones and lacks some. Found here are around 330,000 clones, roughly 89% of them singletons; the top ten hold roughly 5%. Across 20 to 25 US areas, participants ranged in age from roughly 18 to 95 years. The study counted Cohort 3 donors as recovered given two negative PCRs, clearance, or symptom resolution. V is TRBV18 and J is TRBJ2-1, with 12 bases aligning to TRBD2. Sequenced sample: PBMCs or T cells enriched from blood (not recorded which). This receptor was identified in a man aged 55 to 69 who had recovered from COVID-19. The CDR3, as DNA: TGTGCCAGCTCACAACCGACTAGCGGGAGACGGCATGAGCAGTTCTTC. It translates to CASSQPTSGRRHEQFF.